The 2 T cell receptor beta chains below all came from one sample that was sequenced in a study of shared clonotypes between healthy human individuals. In the naive CD8 group, cells lacked CD45RO and were positively selected for CCR7, so terminally differentiated effector memory CD45RA+ cells were left out. The method was immunoSEQ multiplex PCR; TCRdb's version includes in-frame clones alone and lacks a portion of them. The table lists about 2,100,000 clones, just over 90% of them singletons. The sequenced sample consisted of naive CD8+ T cells from PBMCs. The receptors were sampled from a man aged 18 to 30 in good health. Some clones in this sample may be carry-over from other donors' samples.

The chain joins TRBV5-1 to TRBJ2-1; D may be TRBD1 (5 bases). Trimming shortened V by 1 base and J by 0 bases, and 14 bases separated the two germline ends. Germline V gives CDR1 SGHRS, CDR2 YFSETQ. The CDR3 contains 17 residues. CDR3 protein: CASSLKMVGASYNEQFF. CDR3 DNA: TGCGCCAGCAGCTTGAAGATGGTTGGGGCCTCCTACAATGAGCAGTTCTTC.

The V and J genes are TRBV6-1 and TRBJ2-1, with D unclear. V was pared by 2 bases and J by 0 bases, with 14 bases between. The CDR3 consists of 17 residues. The V gene's germline CDR1 is MNHNS and CDR2 SASEGT. The CDR3 sequence: CASSEYSGGSSYNEQFF. DNA for the CDR3: TGTGCCAGCAGTGAATACTCTGGCGGCAGCTCCTACAATGAGCAGTTCTTC.